One and the same sample provided the 14 T cell receptor beta chains below, sequenced in a study of blood T cell repertoires in COVID-19. Sequencing was performed with immunoSEQ multiplex PCR; in TCRdb, only in-frame clones are kept and a portion is missing. Here the sample spans 150,000 to 160,000 clones, 80% being singletons. Sequencing used peripheral blood. The receptor set was obtained from a man aged 60-69 years with acute or convalescent COVID-19.

The gene calls are TRBV5-1 and TRBJ1-1; D unclear. Germline-derived CDR1 and CDR2 are SGHRS and YFSETQ. This CDR3 spans 13 amino acids. V was trimmed by 4 bases and J by 2 bases, leaving 9 bases between them. As DNA, the CDR3 is TGCGCCAGCAGCCCCGGGGTCAACACTGAAGCTTTCTTT. Protein: CASSPGVNTEAFF.

This clone was counted once. V and J are TRBV7-2 and TRBJ2-3, with 10 bases lining up with TRBD2. CDR1 is SGHTA, CDR2 FQGNSA, per germline. The V segment lost 5 bases and the J segment 1 base; nucleotides outside the gene matches: 9. The CDR3 covers 17 residues. The CDR3 DNA follows: TGTGCCAGCAGCACCTCGATAGCGGGGGGACGCACAGATACGCAGTATTTT. Its translation: CASSTSIAGGRTDTQYF.

CDR3 sequence: CANSGNNNEQFF. CDR3 sequence (DNA): TGTGCCAATAGCGGAAATAACAATGAGCAGTTCTTC. V gene TRBV10-3 combines with J gene TRBJ2-1; D may be TRBD2 (6 bases). Germline CDR1 is ENHRY and CDR2 is SYGVKD. Trimming cost V 10 bases and J 5 bases, with 12 bases left between them. The CDR3 has 12 residues.

There are a few counts of this clone. The gene calls are TRBV6-5 and TRBJ1-6; 9 bases align to TRBD1. The V gene end was trimmed by 6 bases and the J gene end by 8 bases; junction bases not matched to a gene: 8. Germline CDR1 and CDR2: MNHEY and SVGAGI. The CDR3 totals 15 residues. The DNA of the CDR3 is TGTGCCAGCAGGGGCACAGGGGGCAGGGATTCACCCCTCCACTTT. Encoded protein: CASRGTGGRDSPLHF.

The V call is TRBV5-4, the J call TRBJ2-1; D possibly corresponds to TRBD1 (5 bases). V lost 0 bases, J lost 7 bases, and 11 bases lay in between. This CDR3 region has 14 residues. Germline V gives CDR1 SGHNT, CDR2 YYREEE (reference sequence). The chain's CDR3 is CASSLDVGRNEQFF. In DNA, the CDR3 is TGTGCCAGCAGCTTGGATGTGGGGCGGAATGAGCAGTTCTTC.

This clone was seen a handful of times. This rearrangement joins TRBV6-5 to TRBJ1-5; 11 positions agree with TRBD1. The CDR3 sequence is 15 residues long. V lost 6 bases to trimming and J lost 3 bases; unmatched junction nucleotides: 4. Germline V gene sequence: CDR1 MNHEY, CDR2 SVGAGI. CDR3 residues: CASRGTGGINQPQHF. CDR3 bases: TGTGCCAGCAGAGGGACAGGGGGGATCAATCAGCCCCAGCATTTT.

This clone was counted a few times. The V gene is TRBV5-1, the J gene TRBJ1-6; tentatively, D is TRBD1 (5 bases). Trimming cost V 0 bases and J 7 bases, with 11 bases left between them. This CDR3 has 15 amino acids. The germline V gene has CDR1 SGHRS and CDR2 YFSETQ. For the CDR3, the DNA is TGCGCCAGCAGCTTGGGGGCAGGGTCGAATTCACCCCTCCACTTT. It yields the protein CASSLGAGSNSPLHF.

The chain combines TRBV3-1 (or the pseudogene TRBV3-2) with TRBJ2-7; 9 bases are shared with TRBD1. CDR3 length equals 14 residues. The V gene's germline CDR1 is LGHDT and CDR2 YNNKEL (reference sequence). V dropped 4 bases and J dropped 3; count of bases not matched to a gene: 4. CDR3 bases: TGTGCCAGCAGCCCGGGACAGGGTATCTACGAGCAGTACTTC. It is translated as CASSPGQGIYEQYF.

This clone was recorded once. The V call is TRBV5-1, the J call TRBJ2-3; 8 positions match TRBD2. This CDR3 is built from 16 residues. Germline V CDR1 and CDR2: SGHRS, YFSETQ. V dropped 4 bases and J dropped 4; count of bases not matched to a gene: 11. The CDR3 sequence is CASSPPRAGASDTQYF. CDR3 coding DNA: TGCGCCAGCAGCCCACCGCGAGCGGGAGCTTCAGATACGCAGTATTTT. Full variable domain (rest looked up from reference TRBV5-1 and TRBJ2-3): KAGVTQTPRYLIKTRGQQVTLSCSPISGHRSVSWYQQTPGQGLQFLFEYFSETQRNKGNFPGRFSGRQFSNSRSEMNVSTLELGDSALYLCASSPPRAGASDTQYFGPGTRLTVL.

The rearrangement joins TRBV19 to TRBJ1-3; the D is unclear. The germline V gene encodes CDR1 LNHDA and CDR2 SQIVND (reference sequence). The CDR3 is 16 residues long. V was clipped by 4 bases and J by 2 bases, with 15 bases between them. The CDR3 DNA is TGTGCCAGTAGTACCACCTACAGAGAAACTGGAAACACCATATATTTT. Translating it yields CASSTTYRETGNTIYF.

The J gene is TRBJ2-7, the V gene TRBV20-1; the D gene is possibly TRBD1 (6 bases). Germline V lookup: CDR1 DFQATT, CDR2 SNEGSKA (reference sequence). The CDR3 runs 14 residues. V dropped 3 bases and J dropped 4 bases, with 16 bases sitting between them. This CDR3 reads CSASERGIGYEQYF. The CDR3 coding sequence is TGCAGTGCTAGTGAGAGGGGGATTGGGTACGAGCAGTACTTC.

The gene calls are TRBV28 and TRBJ2-3, with 7 bases lining up with TRBD2. The germline CDR1 and CDR2 sequences are MDHEN and SYDVKM. This CDR3 spans 14 amino acids. J was trimmed by 9 bases and V by 6 bases; bases with no gene match: 12. CDR3: CASSWEDRAGTQYF. The CDR3 nucleotides are TGTGCCAGCAGCTGGGAGGATCGAGCGGGAACGCAGTATTTT.

This chain links TRBV7-2 with TRBJ1-1, with D uncertain. V lost 2 bases and J lost 1, with 11 bases in between. This CDR3 spans 15 amino acids. CDR1 is SGHTA, CDR2 FQGNSA, per germline. The CDR3 is CASSLYMPQNTEAFF. The CDR3 nucleotides are TGTGCCAGCAGCTTATACATGCCCCAGAACACTGAAGCTTTCTTT.

The chain combines TRBV5-4 with TRBJ1-1, with TRBD1 as a possible D gene (5 bases). The CDR3 is 12 residues long. Per germline, CDR1 SGHNT and CDR2 YYREEE (reference sequence). The germline V and J ends were trimmed by 2 bases and 3 bases, with 5 bases remaining between them. CDR3 sequence reads: CASSLQDTEAFF. The CDR3 nucleotides are TGTGCCAGCAGCTTACAGGACACTGAAGCTTTCTTT.